A single sample is the source of the 15 T cell receptor beta chains below, sequenced in a study of blood T cells in healthy people across ages. It was with a sample-barcoded 5' primer and a J-beta primer mix that a second PCR of about 6 to 12 cycles was run. TCRdb analysed the 5' RACE reads with MiXCR anew, one entry per CDR3 protein. The table includes 650,000 to 800,000 distinct CDR3 sequences, roughly 44% detected once. The sequenced sample consisted of blood. These receptors originate from a man aged 55 to 70 in good health.

The V gene is TRBV4-3, the J gene TRBJ1-2; D call uncertain. Germline loops: CDR1 LGHNA, CDR2 YSLEER. The CDR3 is made up of 13 amino acids. V gave up 1 base and J gave up 8 bases, with 11 bases separating them. The chain's CDR3 is CASSQVGVRGYTF. Written as DNA, the CDR3 is TGCGCCAGCAGCCAAGTTGGGGTTCGGGGCTACACCTTC.

This chain joins TRBV6-1 and TRBJ1-5; D gene uncertain. Germline-derived CDR1 and CDR2 are MNHNS and SASEGT. V was shortened by 3 bases and J by 4 bases, with 7 bases between the two germline ends. The CDR3 is made up of 13 amino acids. CDR3 protein: CASSDYLNQPQHF. The CDR3 DNA reads as TGTGCCAGCAGTGATTACCTTAATCAGCCCCAGCATTTT.

CDR3 in DNA: TGTGCCAGCAGTTGGGCCGGGACACCCGATTCCTACGAGCAGTACTTC. It codes for CASSWAGTPDSYEQYF. The V and J genes are TRBV6-1 and TRBJ2-7; D possibly corresponds to TRBD1 (6 bases). Germline values: CDR1 MNHNS, CDR2 SASEGT. Trimming removed 5 bases from V and 1 base from J, with 18 bases in between. This CDR3 contains 16 residues.

J is TRBJ2-3 and V is TRBV25-1, with unresolved D. CDR3 length: 13 amino acids. Germline lookup yields CDR1 MGHDK and CDR2 SYGVNS. Trimming took 5 bases from V and 3 from J, leaving 9 bases between them. The CDR3 bases are TGTGCCAGCAGTCTAACGTTGACAGATACGCAGTATTTT. Amino acid sequence: CASSLTLTDTQYF. The full variable domain, with the rest looked up from reference TRBV25-1 and TRBJ2-3, is EADIYQTPRYLVIGTGKKITLECSQTMGHDKMYWYQQDPGMELHLIHYSYGVNSTEKGDLSSESTVSRIRTEHFPLTLESARPSHTSQYLCASSLTLTDTQYFGPGTRLTVL.

The J gene is TRBJ2-3, the V gene TRBV20-1, with 7 positions matching TRBD1. The CDR3 has 16 residues. Trimming took 2 bases from V and 8 from J; bases not matched to a gene: 16. The germline CDR1 and CDR2 sequences are DFQATT and SNEGSKA (reference sequence). CDR3 sequence: CSARLSGGRGPSTQYF. Written as DNA, the CDR3 is TGCAGTGCTAGACTATCAGGGGGAAGGGGGCCAAGTACGCAGTATTTT.

This clonotype was seen more than once but under ten times. V and J are TRBV7-2 and TRBJ2-1, with TRBD1 matching 10 bases. The CDR3 has 15 residues. CDR1 SGHTA and CDR2 FQGNSA come from the germline V gene. The V segment lost 0 bases and the J segment 13 bases; nucleotides outside the gene matches: 9. CDR3 protein: CASSLAGTGVETQFF. The CDR3, as DNA: TGTGCCAGCAGCTTAGCGGGGACAGGGGTTGAGACCCAGTTCTTC.

This chain joins TRBV18 and TRBJ2-7; D remains ambiguous. Germline loops: CDR1 KGHSH, CDR2 LQKENI. The CDR3 extends over 13 amino acids. V lost 3 bases and J lost 4, with 10 bases in between. CDR3 in DNA: TGTGCCAGCTCACCGGGTCATTGGTACGAGCAGTACTTC. Encoded protein: CASSPGHWYEQYF.

The chain joins TRBV7-9 to TRBJ2-5, with D perhaps matching TRBD1 or TRBD2 (5 bases each). Germline values: CDR1 SEHNR, CDR2 FQNEAQ (reference sequence). V gave up 5 bases and J gave up 2 bases, with 12 bases separating them. This CDR3 has 14 residues. The CDR3 sequence is CASSPKGRQETQYF. The DNA of the CDR3 is TGTGCCAGCAGCCCCAAGGGACGACAAGAGACCCAGTACTTC.

The rearrangement joins TRBV12-3 or TRBV12-4 to TRBJ1-6; 7 bases align to TRBD1. This CDR3 comprises 15 residues. Trimming at V came to 4 bases and at J to 9 bases, leaving 9 bases not matched to a gene. The CDR3 region has the DNA TGTGCCAGCAGTTCGTTCCGACAGGGTGGTTCACCCCTCCACTTT. The encoded protein is CASSSFRQGGSPLHF.

The V gene is TRBV7-9, the J gene TRBJ1-2, with 8 bases aligning to TRBD1. Per germline, CDR1 SEHNR and CDR2 FQNEAQ (reference sequence). Trimming took 5 bases from V and 8 from J; bases not matched to a gene: 7. The CDR3 is made up of 13 amino acids. This CDR3 reads CASSNGQGRGYTF. Written as DNA, the CDR3 is TGTGCCAGCAGCAACGGACAGGGCCGCGGCTACACCTTC.

This clonotype was detected only a few times. This chain joins TRBV15 and TRBJ1-1; D is undetermined. Germline CDR1 LNHNV, CDR2 YYDKDF (reference sequence). The V end was cut by 1 base, the J end by 0 bases, with 3 bases between. This CDR3 region has 13 residues. The CDR3: CATSRAVNTEAFF. CDR3 DNA sequence: TGTGCCACCAGCAGAGCGGTGAACACTGAAGCTTTCTTT.

V and J are TRBV30 and TRBJ2-5; D possibly corresponds to TRBD2 (7 bases). Germline CDR1 GTSNPN, CDR2 SVGIG (reference sequence). The germline V and J ends were trimmed by 1 base and 11 bases, with 14 bases remaining between them. The CDR3 consists of 12 residues. In DNA form, the CDR3 reads TGTGCCTGGAGTGCCCGGGGGGCCTATCAGTACTTC. It codes for CAWSARGAYQYF.

The J gene is TRBJ2-7, the V gene TRBV2, with TRBD1 matching over 7 bases. This CDR3 is 15 amino acids long. The germline V gene encodes CDR1 SNHLY and CDR2 FYNNEI. J lost 0 bases, V lost 3 bases, and 5 bases had no gene match. CDR3 in DNA: TGTGCCAGCAGTGACCCCGGGACAGCCTCCTACGAGCAGTACTTC. It yields the protein CASSDPGTASYEQYF.

The genes are TRBV20-1 and TRBJ1-1; D is perhaps TRBD1 (5 bases). There are 16 residues in the CDR3. Between the trimmed V and J ends, which lost 1 base and 3 bases, there was a span of 18 bases. In germline, CDR1 is DFQATT, CDR2 SNEGSKA (reference sequence). CDR3 coding DNA: TGCAGTGCTAGAGTAGGAGGGGTTGTTCGGGACACTGAAGCTTTCTTT. This encodes CSARVGGVVRDTEAFF.

The CDR3 sequence: CASSIIHSGVSYNEQFF. The CDR3 bases are TGTGCCAGTAGTATTATCCACTCAGGGGTCTCCTACAATGAGCAGTTCTTC. The chain is built from TRBV19 and TRBJ2-1, with D tentatively TRBD1 (6 bases). V shed 3 bases and J shed 0 bases, with 15 bases lying between them. This CDR3 comprises 17 residues. Germline V gives CDR1 LNHDA, CDR2 SQIVND (reference sequence).